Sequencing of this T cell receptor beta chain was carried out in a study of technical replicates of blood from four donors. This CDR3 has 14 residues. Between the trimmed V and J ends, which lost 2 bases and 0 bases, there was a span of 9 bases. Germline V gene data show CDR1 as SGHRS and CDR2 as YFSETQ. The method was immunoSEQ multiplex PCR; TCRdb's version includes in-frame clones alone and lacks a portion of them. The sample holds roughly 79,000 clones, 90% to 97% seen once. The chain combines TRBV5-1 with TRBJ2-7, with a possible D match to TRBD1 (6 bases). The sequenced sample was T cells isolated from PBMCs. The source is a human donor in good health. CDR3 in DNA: TGCGCCAGCAGCTTCCCAGGGGACTCCTACGAGCAGTACTTC. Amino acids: CASSFPGDSYEQYF.